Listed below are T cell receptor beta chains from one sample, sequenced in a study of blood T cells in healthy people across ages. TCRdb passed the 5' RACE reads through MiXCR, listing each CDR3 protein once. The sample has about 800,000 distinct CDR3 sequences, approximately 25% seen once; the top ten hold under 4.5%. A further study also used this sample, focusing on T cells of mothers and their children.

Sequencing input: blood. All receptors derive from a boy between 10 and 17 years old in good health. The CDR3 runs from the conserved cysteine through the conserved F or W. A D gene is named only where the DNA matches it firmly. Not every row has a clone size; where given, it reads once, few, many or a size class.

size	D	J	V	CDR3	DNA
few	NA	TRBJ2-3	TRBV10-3	CAISESDSSTDTQYF	TGTGCCATCAGTGAGTCTGACAGCTCCACAGATACGCAGTATTTT
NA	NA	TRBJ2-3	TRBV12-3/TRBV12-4	CASILSTVPEQYF	TGTGCCAGCATTCTCTCCACTGTGCCTGAGCAGTATTTT
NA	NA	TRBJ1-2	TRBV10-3	CAISESRSPDGYTF	TGTGCCATCAGTGAGTCTCGAAGTCCGGATGGCTACACCTTC
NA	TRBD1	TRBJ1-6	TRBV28	CASSPDRDNSPLHF	TGTGCCAGCAGTCCCGACAGGGACAATTCACCCCTCCACTTT
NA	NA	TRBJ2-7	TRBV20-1	CSASQAARNYEQYF	TGCAGTGCTAGCCAGGCGGCGCGTAACTACGAGCAGTACTTC
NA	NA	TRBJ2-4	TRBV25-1	CASSDGVGIQYF	TGTGCCAGCTCCGACGGAGTGGGCATTCAGTACTTC
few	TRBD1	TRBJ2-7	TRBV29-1	CSVTGTAYEQYF	TGCAGCGTCACCGGGACAGCTTACGAGCAGTACTTC
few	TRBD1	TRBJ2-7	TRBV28	CASSSTQGGEQYF	TGTGCCAGCAGCTCGACACAGGGGGGCGAGCAGTACTTC
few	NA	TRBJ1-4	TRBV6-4	CASRKKGQPNEKLFF	TGTGCCAGCAGAAAAAAAGGACAACCTAATGAAAAACTGTTTTTT
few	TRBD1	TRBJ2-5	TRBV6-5	CASSHPDRETQYF	TGTGCCAGCAGTCACCCAGACAGGGAAACCCAGTACTTC
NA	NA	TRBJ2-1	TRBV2	CASRVSFLIDGERRGHNEQFF	TGTGCCAGCCGTGTATCATTTTTGATAGACGGGGAACGGAGGGGGCACAATGAGCAGTTCTTC
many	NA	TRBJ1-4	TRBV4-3	CASSRYRVGEKLFF	TGCGCCAGCAGCCGCTACAGGGTGGGTGAAAAACTGTTTTTT
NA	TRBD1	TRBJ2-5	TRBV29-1	CSVDRTGAETQYF	TGCAGCGTGGATCGGACAGGGGCAGAGACCCAGTACTTC
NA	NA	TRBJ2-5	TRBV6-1	CASSDNSYDEQYF	TGTGCCAGCAGTGACAACAGCTACGATGAGCAGTACTTC
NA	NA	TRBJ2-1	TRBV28	CASSSYQGGSYNEQFF	TGTGCCAGCAGTTCATATCAGGGCGGCTCCTACAATGAGCAGTTCTTC
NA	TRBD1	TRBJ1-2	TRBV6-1	CASSRGTAYGYTF	TGTGCCAGCAGCCGCGGGACAGCCTATGGCTACACCTTC
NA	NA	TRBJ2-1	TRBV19	CASSITGSIYNEQFF	TGTGCCAGTAGTATAACTGGGTCGATCTACAATGAGCAGTTCTTC
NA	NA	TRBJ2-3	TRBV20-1	CSAMGGPTFTDTQYF	TGCAGTGCTATGGGGGGACCAACATTCACAGATACGCAGTATTTT
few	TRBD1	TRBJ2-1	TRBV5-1	CASSLNRGYNEQFF	TGCGCCAGCAGCTTGAACAGGGGATACAATGAGCAGTTCTTC
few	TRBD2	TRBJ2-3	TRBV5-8	CASSHLAGKVDTQYF	TGTGCCAGCAGCCACCTAGCGGGGAAGGTAGATACGCAGTATTTT
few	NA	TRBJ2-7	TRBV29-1	CSVRGTSDYASHEQYF	TGCAGCGTTCGAGGGACTTCGGACTACGCTTCCCACGAGCAGTACTTC
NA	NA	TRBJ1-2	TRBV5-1	CASSLAPSGKNYGYTF	TGCGCCAGCAGCTTGGCCCCGTCCGGGAAAAACTATGGCTACACCTTC
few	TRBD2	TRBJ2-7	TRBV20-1	CSALLVAGDYEQYF	TGCAGTGCCCTCCTTGTGGCGGGAGACTACGAGCAGTACTTC
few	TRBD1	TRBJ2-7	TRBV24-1	CASDLGQGYHEQYF	TGTGCCTCCGACCTGGGACAGGGATACCACGAGCAGTACTTC
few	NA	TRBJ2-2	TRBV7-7	CASSSGPDSGELFF	TGTGCTAGCAGTTCCGGTCCGGACTCCGGGGAGCTGTTTTTT
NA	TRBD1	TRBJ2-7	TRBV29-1	CSVDGTGGFEQYF	TGCAGCGTTGACGGGACAGGGGGCTTCGAGCAGTACTTC
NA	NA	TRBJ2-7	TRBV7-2	CAGSQDTSRYYEQYF	TGTGCCGGCAGCCAAGACACGTCTAGATACTACGAGCAGTACTTC
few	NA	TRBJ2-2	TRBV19	CASSIPQEGRNTGELFF	TGTGCCAGTAGTATACCCCAGGAGGGGCGGAACACCGGGGAGCTGTTTTTT
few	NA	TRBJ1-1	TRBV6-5	CASSCSYQGSTEAFF	TGTGCCAGCAGTTGCTCGTATCAGGGGTCCACTGAAGCTTTCTTT
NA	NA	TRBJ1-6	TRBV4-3	CASSQDLMAGNSPLHF	TGCGCCAGCAGCCAAGATTTGATGGCAGGGAATTCACCCCTCCACTTT
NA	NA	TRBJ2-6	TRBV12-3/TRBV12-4	CASSSPSGSSGANVLTF	TGTGCCAGCAGTTCCCCGTCCGGCTCCTCTGGGGCCAACGTCCTGACTTTC
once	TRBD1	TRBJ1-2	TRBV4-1	CASSPFGTGGFTNYGYTF	TGCGCCAGCAGCCCGTTCGGGACAGGGGGCTTTACTAACTATGGCTACACCTTC
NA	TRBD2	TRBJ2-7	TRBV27	CASSLSREGQYEQYF	TGTGCCAGCAGTTTAAGTCGGGAGGGCCAGTACGAGCAGTACTTC
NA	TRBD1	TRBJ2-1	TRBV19	CASSETGENTQFF	TGTGCCAGTAGTGAAACAGGGGAAAATACGCAGTTCTTC
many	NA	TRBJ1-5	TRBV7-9	CASSLSVNQPQHF	TGTGCCAGCAGCTTATCGGTCAATCAGCCCCAGCATTTT
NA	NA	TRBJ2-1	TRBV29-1	CSVLHTYNEQFF	TGCAGCGTGCTCCATACTTACAATGAGCAGTTCTTC
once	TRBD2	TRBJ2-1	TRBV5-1	CASSLASSGYNEQFF	TGCGCCAGCAGCTTGGCCAGTAGCGGGTACAATGAGCAGTTCTTC
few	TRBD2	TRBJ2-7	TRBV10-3	CAIKQVAGGPYEQYF	TGTGCCATCAAGCAAGTAGCGGGAGGGCCTTACGAGCAGTACTTC
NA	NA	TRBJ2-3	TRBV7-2	CASRDDRSSTDTQYF	TGTGCCAGCAGAGACGATAGATCTAGCACAGATACGCAGTATTTT
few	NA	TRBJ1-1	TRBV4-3	CASSQDGENTEAFF	TGCGCCAGCAGCCAAGATGGGGAGAACACTGAAGCTTTCTTT
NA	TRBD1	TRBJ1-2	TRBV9	CASSVPGTGGGYTF	TGTGCCAGCAGCGTTCCGGGGACAGGGGGCGGCTACACCTTC
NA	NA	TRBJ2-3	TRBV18	CASSPRFGGTGEPSTDTQYF	TGTGCCAGCTCACCACGCTTCGGGGGAACTGGGGAACCTAGCACAGATACGCAGTATTTT
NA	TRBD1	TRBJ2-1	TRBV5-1	CASSSSGTGSYNEQFF	TGCGCCAGCAGCTCATCCGGGACAGGATCCTACAATGAGCAGTTCTTC
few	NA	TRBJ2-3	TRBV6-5	CAPALIYGSCPTQYF	TGTGCCCCAGCACTTATATACGGGAGCTGTCCTACGCAGTATTTT
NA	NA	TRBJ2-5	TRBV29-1	CSVLTATQETQYF	TGCAGCGTCTTAACCGCTACTCAAGAGACCCAGTACTTC
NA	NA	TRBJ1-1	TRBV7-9	CASSFQGKNTEAFF	TGTGCCAGCAGCTTTCAGGGTAAGAACACTGAAGCTTTCTTT